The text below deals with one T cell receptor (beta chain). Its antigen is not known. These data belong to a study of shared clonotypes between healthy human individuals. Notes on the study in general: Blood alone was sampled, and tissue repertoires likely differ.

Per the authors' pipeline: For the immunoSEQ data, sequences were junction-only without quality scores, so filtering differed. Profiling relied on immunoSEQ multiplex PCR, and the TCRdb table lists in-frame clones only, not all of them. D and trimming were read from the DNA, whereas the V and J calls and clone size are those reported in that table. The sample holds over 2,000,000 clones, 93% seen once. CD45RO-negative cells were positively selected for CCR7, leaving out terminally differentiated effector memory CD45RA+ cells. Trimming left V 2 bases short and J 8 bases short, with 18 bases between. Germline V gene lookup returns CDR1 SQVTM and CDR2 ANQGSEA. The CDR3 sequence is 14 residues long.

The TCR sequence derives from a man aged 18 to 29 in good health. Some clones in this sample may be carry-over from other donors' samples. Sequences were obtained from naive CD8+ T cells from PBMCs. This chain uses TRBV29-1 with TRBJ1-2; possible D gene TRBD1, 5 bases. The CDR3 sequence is CSVERAREGKGYTF. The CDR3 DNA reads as TGCAGCGTTGAACGGGCCCGGGAGGGGAAAGGCTACACCTTC.